This is a list of T cell receptor beta chains from one sample in a study of patients and donors after allogeneic stem cell transplantation. From the RT-PCR reads, TCRdb called clonotypes with MiXCR, one entry per CDR3 protein. The sample contains around 31,000 distinct CDR3 sequences, nearly 7% of which appear only once. Material for sequencing was blood, either unsorted or a sorted T cell fraction (not recorded which). The source is a human donor who was either an allogeneic HSCT recipient or a stem cell or donor lymphocyte infusion donor (not recorded which). It is not recorded whose cells these are; they may come from a transplant donor. The CDR3 runs from the conserved cysteine through the conserved F or W. The order of the fields is CDR3 protein, D gene, V gene, J gene. D genes are given only for firm matches.

CDR3 protein: CASRPTGGGETQYF; D gene: TRBD1; V gene: TRBV12-3/TRBV12-4; J gene: TRBJ2-5
CDR3 protein: CASIAGGPTGELFF; D gene: TRBD2; V gene: TRBV5-4; J gene: TRBJ2-2
CDR3 protein: CASRYETDYEQYF; D gene: NA; V gene: TRBV6-2/TRBV6-3; J gene: TRBJ2-7
CDR3 protein: CASSLGIQGPRSGEQYF; D gene: NA; V gene: TRBV5-4; J gene: TRBJ2-7
CDR3 protein: CASSSPGLDIYEQFF; D gene: TRBD2; V gene: TRBV5-4; J gene: TRBJ2-1
CDR3 protein: CASSLFPDTDTQYF; D gene: NA; V gene: TRBV28; J gene: TRBJ2-3
CDR3 protein: CSVLDFYYEQYF; D gene: NA; V gene: TRBV29-1; J gene: TRBJ2-7
CDR3 protein: CASSLGGARLF; D gene: NA; V gene: TRBV28; J gene: TRBJ2-1
CDR3 protein: CASSFTGTGSYNEQFF; D gene: TRBD1; V gene: TRBV6-6; J gene: TRBJ2-1
CDR3 protein: CATSDSGQGALEQYF; D gene: TRBD1; V gene: TRBV24-1; J gene: TRBJ2-7
CDR3 protein: CASSYGALPYGYTF; D gene: NA; V gene: TRBV6-6; J gene: TRBJ1-2
CDR3 protein: CATSDRLAGVGEQFF; D gene: TRBD2; V gene: TRBV24-1; J gene: TRBJ2-1
CDR3 protein: CASSISEGGDEQFF; D gene: TRBD2; V gene: TRBV19; J gene: TRBJ2-1
CDR3 protein: CASSPGVPWNTGELFF; D gene: NA; V gene: TRBV18; J gene: TRBJ2-2
CDR3 protein: CASSFGTVKHGYTF; D gene: TRBD1; V gene: TRBV5-6; J gene: TRBJ1-2
CDR3 protein: CASSPVRRGSSYEQYF; D gene: NA; V gene: TRBV18; J gene: TRBJ2-7
CDR3 protein: CASSESGGKETQYF; D gene: TRBD2; V gene: TRBV25-1; J gene: TRBJ2-5
CDR3 protein: CASSLGDRGGNEKLFF; D gene: TRBD1; V gene: TRBV27; J gene: TRBJ1-4
CDR3 protein: CASSPPANYGYTF; D gene: NA; V gene: TRBV28; J gene: TRBJ1-2
CDR3 protein: CASSLASTSTDTQYF; D gene: NA; V gene: TRBV11-2; J gene: TRBJ2-3
CDR3 protein: CASSLGGMGNQPQHF; D gene: NA; V gene: TRBV12-3/TRBV12-4; J gene: TRBJ1-5
CDR3 protein: CASSQERYSYNEQFF; D gene: NA; V gene: TRBV4-1; J gene: TRBJ2-1
CDR3 protein: CASSVFSTSLPYEQYF; D gene: TRBD2; V gene: TRBV9; J gene: TRBJ2-7
CDR3 protein: CASSSLDRGETQYF; D gene: TRBD1; V gene: TRBV14; J gene: TRBJ2-5
CDR3 protein: CASSLWGAGDSDIQYF; D gene: TRBD2; V gene: TRBV7-2; J gene: TRBJ2-4
CDR3 protein: CASSPGSGSSYNEQFF; D gene: TRBD2; V gene: TRBV6-2/TRBV6-3; J gene: TRBJ2-1
CDR3 protein: CASSLFETSGETQYF; D gene: NA; V gene: TRBV7-6; J gene: TRBJ2-5
CDR3 protein: CASSLDGNYGYTF; D gene: NA; V gene: TRBV5-1; J gene: TRBJ1-2
CDR3 protein: CSAPAGRGPRTGELFF; D gene: NA; V gene: TRBV20-1; J gene: TRBJ2-2
CDR3 protein: CASSSIIPGQGDNEQFF; D gene: TRBD1; V gene: TRBV7-9; J gene: TRBJ2-1
CDR3 protein: CASSTRTVTDTQYF; D gene: NA; V gene: TRBV9; J gene: TRBJ2-3
CDR3 protein: CASSQGNSYSYNEQFF; D gene: NA; V gene: TRBV3-1; J gene: TRBJ2-1
CDR3 protein: CASSTDSGWLGDTQYF; D gene: NA; V gene: TRBV7-9; J gene: TRBJ2-3
CDR3 protein: CASSRPPWVNEQFF; D gene: NA; V gene: TRBV28; J gene: TRBJ2-1
CDR3 protein: CASSNSDESSYEQYF; D gene: NA; V gene: TRBV6-5; J gene: TRBJ2-7
CDR3 protein: CASSLFASGLTKNIQYF; D gene: NA; V gene: TRBV28; J gene: TRBJ2-4
CDR3 protein: CSARGQLYSNQPQHF; D gene: NA; V gene: TRBV20-1; J gene: TRBJ1-5
CDR3 protein: CASSELIGLGGELFF; D gene: NA; V gene: TRBV2; J gene: TRBJ2-2
CDR3 protein: CASSQDRWQNIQYF; D gene: TRBD1; V gene: TRBV7-2; J gene: TRBJ2-4
CDR3 protein: CASSTGQGYSPLHF; D gene: TRBD1; V gene: TRBV5-1; J gene: TRBJ1-6
CDR3 protein: CASSPSARSGANVLTF; D gene: NA; V gene: TRBV5-4; J gene: TRBJ2-6
CDR3 protein: CASSLSLAYTEAFF; D gene: NA; V gene: TRBV7-9; J gene: TRBJ1-1
CDR3 protein: CATSRDRGRTDTQYF; D gene: NA; V gene: TRBV15; J gene: TRBJ2-3
CDR3 protein: CASSLGTGGSTGELFF; D gene: TRBD1; V gene: TRBV19; J gene: TRBJ2-2
CDR3 protein: CASSLLQILSIYGYTF; D gene: NA; V gene: TRBV7-9; J gene: TRBJ1-2
CDR3 protein: CASSIMWVANEQFF; D gene: NA; V gene: TRBV19; J gene: TRBJ2-1
CDR3 protein: CSAREGLTGELFF; D gene: NA; V gene: TRBV20-1; J gene: TRBJ2-2
CDR3 protein: CASSSQEGNTEAFF; D gene: NA; V gene: TRBV7-9; J gene: TRBJ1-1
CDR3 protein: CASNQREGPQYF; D gene: TRBD2; V gene: TRBV7-9; J gene: TRBJ2-7
CDR3 protein: CASNPNRDAYEQYF; D gene: NA; V gene: TRBV2; J gene: TRBJ2-7
CDR3 protein: CASRPGQGATGELFF; D gene: TRBD1; V gene: TRBV12-3/TRBV12-4; J gene: TRBJ2-2
CDR3 protein: CATSRVLPSGRVYNEQFF; D gene: TRBD2; V gene: TRBV15; J gene: TRBJ2-1